The next 14 T cell receptor beta chains were all read from a single sample in a study of metastatic and nonmetastatic thyroid tumors. No treatment had been given to any patient before thyroid surgery. TCRdb reanalyzed the PCR reads via MiXCR. This table has 22,000 or so clones, approximately 23% appearing once. Sequencing input: tumor tissue. All receptors come from a female donor with papillary thyroid cancer or a benign thyroid nodule (not recorded which). Some clones in this sample may be carry-over from other donors' samples.

This clone turned up a few times. The V call is TRBV7-2, the J call TRBJ2-2; 8 nucleotides line up with TRBD2. After removal of 5 bases from V and 5 bases from J, the junction contained 7 bases not matched to a gene. From germline, CDR1 is SGHTA and CDR2 FQGNSA. This CDR3 has 15 amino acids. The CDR3 bases are TGTGCCAGCAGCCCTAGCGGGCGAGGGACCGGGGAGCTGTTTTTT. Amino acid sequence: CASSPSGRGTGELFF.

This clone turned up a few times. The chain has TRBV6-2 or TRBV6-3 and TRBJ1-4, with D possibly TRBD1 on 6 matching bases. The V and J ends lost 0 bases and 15 bases respectively, with 14 bases between them. The CDR3 runs to 13 residues. Germline V gene lookup returns CDR1 MNHEY and CDR2 SVGEGT. This CDR3 is CASSYSQGLNLFF. The CDR3 DNA is TGTGCCAGCAGTTACTCACAGGGTTTGAATTTGTTTTTT.

The rearrangement joins TRBV11-1 to TRBJ1-5; 9 nucleotides agree with TRBD1. Germline values: CDR1 SGHAT, CDR2 FQDESV (reference sequence). Losses at the gene ends were 1 base for V and 3 bases for J; bases not matched to a gene: 10. The CDR3 length is 18 residues. As DNA, the CDR3 is TGTGCCAGCAGCTTAGGGTCCGGGACAGGGTTTTACAATCAGCCCCAGCATTTT. It yields the protein CASSLGSGTGFYNQPQHF.

As for this clone: The sample contains more than one DNA sequence encoding this CDR3. The chain has TRBV12-3 or TRBV12-4 and TRBJ2-1; TRBD2 might be the D (7 bases). V was trimmed by 5 bases and J by 4 bases, leaving 15 bases between them. The CDR3 runs 15 residues. The CDR3 sequence: CASSPGASGYNEQFF. Written as DNA, the CDR3 is TGTGCCAGCAGTCCAGGGGCTAGCGGTTACAATGAGCAGTTCTTC.

CDR3 sequence: CSARDFRTDYNEQFF. CDR3 coding DNA: TGCAGTGCTAGAGATTTCAGGACCGACTACAATGAGCAGTTCTTC. This rearrangement joins TRBV20-1 to TRBJ2-1; no clear D. The V end lost 0 bases, the J end lost 3 bases, and 12 bases lay between the germline ends. Germline lookup yields CDR1 DFQATT and CDR2 SNEGSKA (reference sequence). CDR3 length equals 15 residues.

The V call is TRBV9, the J call TRBJ2-1, with TRBD2 matching over 11 bases. Germline lookup yields CDR1 SGDLS and CDR2 YYNGEE. CDR3 size: 17 residues. The ends lost 0 bases at V and 5 bases at J; junction bases unmatched: 7. The chain's CDR3 is CASSVVGLAGTNNEQFF. CDR3 in DNA: TGTGCCAGCAGCGTAGTCGGACTAGCGGGTACAAACAATGAGCAGTTCTTC.

This clone was picked up a small number of times. The chain uses TRBV6-1 and TRBJ2-1, with D tentatively TRBD2 (5 bases). There are 15 residues in the CDR3. Germline V gene data show CDR1 as MNHNS and CDR2 as SASEGT. V dropped 2 bases and J dropped 3 bases, with 11 bases sitting between them. The CDR3 region is CASSERLGDYNEQFF. The DNA of the CDR3 is TGTGCCAGCAGTGAAAGACTGGGAGACTACAATGAGCAGTTCTTC.

V and J are TRBV24-1 and TRBJ1-5; D is unresolved. Trimming took off 3 bases at V and 2 bases at J, with 7 bases between the two ends. The CDR3 totals 14 residues. The germline V gene has CDR1 KGHDR and CDR2 SFDVKD. CDR3 DNA sequence: TGTGCCACCAGTGATGGTCCGGGCAATCAGCCCCAGCATTTT. Translating it yields CATSDGPGNQPQHF.

This chain uses TRBV29-1 with TRBJ2-7; TRBD1 agrees at 9 bases. The V gene's germline CDR1 is SQVTM and CDR2 ANQGSEA. The V and J ends lost 6 bases and 2 bases, in that order; junction bases with no gene match: 5. This CDR3 spans 13 amino acids. The chain's CDR3 is CSVPGQGAYEQYF. In DNA, the CDR3 is TGCAGCGTACCGGGACAGGGAGCCTACGAGCAGTACTTC.

Only a few counts were recorded for this clone. DNA for the CDR3: TGCGCCAGCAGCGCCACAGGGGGTAGCGGGGAGCTGTTTTTT. It translates to CASSATGGSGELFF. The chain employs TRBV5-1 and TRBJ2-2, with TRBD1 identical over 8 bases. The V segment lost 4 bases and the J segment 7 bases; nucleotides outside the gene matches: 6. The CDR3 contains 14 residues. CDR1 SGHRS and CDR2 YFSETQ come from the germline V gene.

By sample fraction, this clone is medium-sized (0.01 to 0.1%). The rearrangement uses TRBV6-2 or TRBV6-3 and TRBJ1-2; weak D call: TRBD1 (5 bases). The CDR3 totals 14 residues. The germline V and J ends were trimmed by 2 bases and 5 bases, with 12 bases remaining between them. Germline CDR1 MNHEY, CDR2 SVGEGT. The CDR3 nucleotides read TGTGCCAGCAGTTACCCCAGGGATGTTTATGGCTACACCTTC. Protein product: CASSYPRDVYGYTF.

This clone was recorded at least ten times. This chain connects TRBV10-3 to TRBJ2-7; a weak D match, TRBD1 (5 bases). Germline V gene lookup returns CDR1 ENHRY and CDR2 SYGVKD. The CDR3 consists of 13 residues. V lost 7 bases to trimming and J lost 1 base, with 11 bases between them. Here the CDR3 reads CAIISDNSYEQYF. CDR3 nucleotide sequence: TGTGCCATCATTTCGGACAATTCCTACGAGCAGTACTTC.

In its sample, this clone is medium-sized. This chain joins TRBV27 and TRBJ2-7; the D is unclear. Germline lookup yields CDR1 MNHEY and CDR2 SMNVEV (reference sequence). CDR3 length: 12 residues. With 4 bases removed from V and 2 bases from J, the gap between germline ends came to 6 bases. The CDR3 here is CASSSRTYEQYF. The CDR3 coding sequence is TGTGCCAGCAGTTCCCGAACCTACGAGCAGTACTTC.

This clone has a handful of counts. The V and J genes are TRBV6-1 and TRBJ2-1, with 11 bases aligning to TRBD2. The germline gives CDR1 MNHNS, CDR2 SASEGT. This CDR3 is 15 amino acids long. V shed 4 bases, J shed 8 bases, and the junction held 7 bases outside the gene matches. The CDR3 region is CASSGALAGAYEQFF. The CDR3 nucleotides are TGTGCCAGCAGTGGGGCACTAGCGGGAGCTTATGAGCAGTTCTTC.